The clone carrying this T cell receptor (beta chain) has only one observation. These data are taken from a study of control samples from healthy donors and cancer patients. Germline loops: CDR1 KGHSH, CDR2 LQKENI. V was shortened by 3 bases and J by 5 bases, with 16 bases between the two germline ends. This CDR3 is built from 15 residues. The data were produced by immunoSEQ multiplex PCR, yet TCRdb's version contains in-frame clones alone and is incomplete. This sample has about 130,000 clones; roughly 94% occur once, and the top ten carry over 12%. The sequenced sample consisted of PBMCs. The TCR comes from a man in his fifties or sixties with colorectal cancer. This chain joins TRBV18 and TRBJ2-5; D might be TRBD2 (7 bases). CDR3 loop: CASSPPAGGRETQYF. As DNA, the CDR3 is TGTGCCAGCTCACCTCCCGCCGGGGGGCGGGAGACCCAGTACTTC.